A selection of T cell receptor beta chains follows, all from one sample in a study of graft-versus-host responses after intestinal transplantation. Clones were read by immunoSEQ multiplex PCR, and TCRdb kept only the in-frame ones, dropping some. The table records about 38,000 clones, 75% to 90% of them present only once. The material was PBMCs, obtained about 990 days after transplant. The receptors were sampled from a human patient who received an intestinal transplant, so some T cells may come from the graft donor. The CDR3 runs from the conserved cysteine through the conserved F or W. D genes are given only for firm matches. Only part of the rows carry a size: once, few, many, or a class if the clone is expanded.

D gene	clone size	J gene	V gene	CDR3 DNA	CDR3 protein
TRBD1	few	TRBJ1-6	TRBV18	TGTGCCAGCTCACAGCTCCAGGGGGCAAATTCACCCCTCCACTTT	CASSQLQGANSPLHF
NA	NA	TRBJ2-2	TRBV7-2	TGTGCCAGCAGCCGGGACTTTCGAAACACCGGGGAGCTGTTTTTT	CASSRDFRNTGELFF
NA	NA	TRBJ1-4	TRBV2	TGTGCCAGCACGGGGGAAGTAAGGGAAAAACTGTTTTTT	CASTGEVREKLFF
TRBD1	NA	TRBJ2-1	TRBV6-1	TGTGCCACCAGGACAGGGAAAAACTACAATGAGCAGTTCTTC	CATRTGKNYNEQFF
NA	NA	TRBJ2-5	TRBV7-9	TGTGCCAGCAGCCAGACTCCCGGGACGGGCTGGAAGGAGACCCAGTACTTC	CASSQTPGTGWKETQYF
NA	NA	TRBJ2-7	TRBV10-3	TGTGCCATCAGTTTTGAGGGGTCCGAGCAGTACTTC	CAISFEGSEQYF
TRBD2	NA	TRBJ2-5	TRBV5-1	TGCGCCAGCAGCTTGGGGACTAGCGGGATCCTGGAGACCCAGTACTTC	CASSLGTSGILETQYF
TRBD1	NA	TRBJ1-2	TRBV2	TGTGCCAGCAGTGACCCCCAGGGGGGGGGCGGCTACACCTTC	CASSDPQGGGGYTF
NA	NA	TRBJ2-7	TRBV7-7	TGTGCTAGCAGCCGAGACGGTTACGAGCAGTACTTC	CASSRDGYEQYF
TRBD1	NA	TRBJ1-2	TRBV27	TGTGCCAGCAGTCCATACAGGGGCCGGAATGGCTACACCTTC	CASSPYRGRNGYTF
NA	few	TRBJ1-5	TRBV19	TGTGCCAGTAGTATGCTTGGGAGGGACGTGCCCCAGCATTTT	CASSMLGRDVPQHF
NA	NA	TRBJ2-2	TRBV2	TGTGCCAGCAGTGATAAACGGGACACCGGGGAGCTGTTTTTT	CASSDKRDTGELFF
TRBD1	once	TRBJ2-7	TRBV29-1	TGCAGCGCTGAGGACAGGACCACCTACGAGCAGTACTTC	CSAEDRTTYEQYF
NA	NA	TRBJ1-2	TRBV10-1	TGCGCCAGCAGCGCCAGGGGAAGTTATGGCTACACCTTC	CASSARGSYGYTF
NA	NA	TRBJ2-1	TRBV6-1	TGTGCCAGCAGTGATTCCGGGGACTACAATGAGCAGTTCTTC	CASSDSGDYNEQFF
NA	NA	TRBJ2-4	TRBV27	TGTGCCAGCAGTTTAACCGGAGGGTACCATCAGTACTTC	CASSLTGGYHQYF
TRBD2	NA	TRBJ2-1	TRBV7-2	TGTGCCAGCAGCTCCACTAGCGGGGGATACAATGAGCAGTTCTTC	CASSSTSGGYNEQFF
NA	NA	TRBJ1-1	TRBV29-1	TGCAGCGTTGTGGGGGGACGGGACATGAACACTGAAGCTTTCTTT	CSVVGGRDMNTEAFF
TRBD1	few	TRBJ1-3	TRBV6-5	TGTGCCAGCAGCCCAGGGGGCTCTGGAAACACCATATATTTT	CASSPGGSGNTIYF
NA	NA	TRBJ2-3	TRBV2	TGTGCCAGCAGTCCCCGGGACCTCAGCACAGATACGCAGTATTTT	CASSPRDLSTDTQYF
NA	NA	TRBJ2-3	TRBV6-5	TGTGCCAGCACAAAGGGGACGGGCGGCACAGATACGCAGTATTTT	CASTKGTGGTDTQYF
NA	NA	TRBJ2-7	TRBV7-9	TGTGCCAGCAGCCCCGGGACTGCCACCTACGAGCAGTACTTC	CASSPGTATYEQYF